This is a list of T cell receptor beta chains from one sample in a study of breast tumors, draining lymph nodes, adjacent tissues. TCRdb recomputed calls from the multiplex PCR reads with MiXCR, one row per CDR3 protein. The sample carries nearly 200,000 distinct CDR3 sequences, around 29% recorded once. The specimen sequenced was axillary lymph node tissue. Every receptor here comes from a female donor with breast cancer. Some clones in this sample may be carry-over from other donors' samples. Each CDR3 is given with its conserved first and last residue. The size field is filled for only some rows; it gives once, few, many or a size class.

V gene	clone size	J gene	CDR3 length	CDR3 protein
TRBV19	many	TRBJ1-3	15	CASTTTGHSGNTIYF
TRBV2	once	TRBJ2-2	12	CASSAGSGELFF
TRBV2	-	TRBJ1-4	13	CASAFGGDEKLFF
TRBV20-1	many	TRBJ2-1	13	CSARGLAGGEQFF
TRBV30	many	TRBJ2-5	12	CAWSVKGQTQYF
TRBV2	many	TRBJ2-2	14	CASSESGDAGELFF
TRBV6-5	many	TRBJ1-4	14	CASSYSGSSEKLFF
TRBV7-9	many	TRBJ2-7	16	CASSLVGTSGLYEQYF
TRBV19	many	TRBJ2-3	16	CASSIGNRGFTDTQYF
TRBV12-3/TRBV12-4	many	TRBJ2-7	13	CASSFRRAYEQYF
TRBV7-3	-	TRBJ1-5	13	CASSLVSDQPQHF
TRBV20-1	many	TRBJ2-1	14	CSAPDPTSYNEQFF
TRBV12-3/TRBV12-4	few	TRBJ1-6	9	CASSLPLHF
TRBV13	many	TRBJ1-2	16	CASSKLVTGGSYGYTF
TRBV6-2/TRBV6-3	once	TRBJ2-7	11	CASSPQYVQYF
TRBV7-6	-	TRBJ1-6	13	CASSGQVNSPLHF